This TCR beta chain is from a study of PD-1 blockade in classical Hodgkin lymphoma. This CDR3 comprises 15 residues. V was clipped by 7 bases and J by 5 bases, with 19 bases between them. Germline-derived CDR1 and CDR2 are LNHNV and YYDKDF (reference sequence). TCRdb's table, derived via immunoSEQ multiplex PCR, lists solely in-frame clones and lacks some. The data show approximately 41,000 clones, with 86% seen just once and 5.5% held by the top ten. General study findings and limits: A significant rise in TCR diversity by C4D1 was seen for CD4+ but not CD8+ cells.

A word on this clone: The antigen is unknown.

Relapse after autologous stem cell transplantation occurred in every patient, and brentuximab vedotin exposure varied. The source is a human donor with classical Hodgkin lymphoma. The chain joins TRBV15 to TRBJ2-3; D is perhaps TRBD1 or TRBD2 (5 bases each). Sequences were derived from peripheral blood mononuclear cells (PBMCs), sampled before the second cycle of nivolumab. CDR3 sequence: CATKQDLREGDTQYF. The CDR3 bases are TGTGCCACCAAACAGGACCTTCGCGAGGGAGATACGCAGTATTTT.